The 7 T cell receptor beta chains below all came from one sample that was sequenced in a study of T cells in pancreatic ductal adenocarcinoma. Assay: immunoSEQ multiplex PCR; the TCRdb copy retains only in-frame clones and omits some. The data show over 7,000 clones, with under 90% seen just once and 3.1% held by the top ten. Surgery without prior neoadjuvant therapy was the treatment of the selected pancreatic ductal adenocarcinoma patients. Material: PBMCs. The receptors originated from a human donor with pancreatic ductal adenocarcinoma.

The chain links TRBV7-9 to TRBJ2-7, with TRBD2 matching 10 bases. The germline gives CDR1 SEHNR, CDR2 FQNEAQ (reference sequence). This CDR3 has 15 residues. V lost 3 bases to trimming and J lost 0 bases; unmatched junction nucleotides: 2. The CDR3 region has the DNA TGTGCCAGCAGCTTTCCTAGCGGGAGCTCCTACGAGCAGTACTTC. The encoded protein is CASSFPSGSSYEQYF.

The chain recombines TRBV21-1 with TRBJ1-2; the table's D call TRBD1 went unverified against the DNA. TRBV21-1 is recorded as a pseudogene. The CDR3 spans 13 residues. Here the CDR3 DNA reads TGTGCCAGCAGCATCCGGGACAGGGAAGGCTACACCTTC. Its protein product is CASSIRDREGYTF.

V gene TRBV11-3 combines with J gene TRBJ1-1; perhaps TRBD1 as D (6 bases). CDR3 length equals 15 residues. V lost 5 bases to trimming and J lost 3 bases, with 16 bases between them. The V gene's germline CDR1 is SGHNT and CDR2 YENEEA. CDR3 nucleotide sequence: TGTGCCAGCAGCATTCACAGGGTAATAGACACTGAAGCTTTCTTT. Protein product: CASSIHRVIDTEAFF.

The chain employs TRBV5-6 and TRBJ1-1; 7 nucleotides align to TRBD1. CDR1 is SGHDT and CDR2 is YYEEEE in the germline V gene. The J segment lost 0 bases and the V segment lost 1 base, leaving 6 bases of the junction unmatched. CDR3 length equals 16 residues. Here the CDR3 reads CASSLYRGKMNTEAFF. In DNA form, the CDR3 reads TGTGCCAGCAGCTTGTACAGGGGAAAGATGAACACTGAAGCTTTCTTT. The full variable domain, in which reference TRBV5-6 and TRBJ1-1 provide the parts outside the CDR3, is DAGVTQSPTHLIKTRGQQVTLRCSPKSGHDTVSWYQQALGQGPQFIFQYYEEEERQRGNFPDRFSGHQFPNYSSELNVNALLLGDSALYLCASSLYRGKMNTEAFFGQGTRLTVV.

This clone was picked up a small number of times. The chain employs TRBV7-3 and TRBJ2-1, with 9 bases aligning to TRBD1. The CDR3 covers 16 residues. V was clipped by 4 bases and J by 2 bases; unmatched bases: 6. The germline V gene has CDR1 SGHTA and CDR2 FQGTGA. CDR3 nucleotide sequence: TGTGCCAGCAGCTACCGGACAGGGGCGCCCTACAATGAGCAGTTCTTC. It encodes CASSYRTGAPYNEQFF.

The chain recombines TRBV11-2 with TRBJ2-1, with 8 bases lining up with TRBD2. The germline V gene has CDR1 SGHAT and CDR2 FQNNGV. The V segment lost 1 base and the J segment 8 bases; nucleotides outside the gene matches: 10. This CDR3 comprises 16 residues. The CDR3: CASSLGAGGIPHEQFF. The CDR3 nucleotides read TGTGCCAGCAGCTTAGGTGCGGGAGGAATACCGCATGAGCAGTTCTTC.

The chain carries TRBV18 and TRBJ2-1; 13 bases are shared with TRBD2. The CDR3 spans 15 residues. Per the germline V gene, CDR1 is KGHSH and CDR2 is LQKENI. V trimming: 4 bases; J trimming: 3 bases; junction bases outside the gene matches: 0. CDR3 nucleotides: TGTGCCAGCTCACGGACTAGCGGGGGCTACAATGAGCAGTTCTTC. It specifies CASSRTSGGYNEQFF. Filled out from reference TRBV18 and TRBJ2-1, the complete variable domain reads NAGVMQNPRHLVRRRGQEARLRCSPMKGHSHVYWYRQLPEEGLKFMVYLQKENIIDESGMPKERFSAEFPKEGPSILRIQQVVRGDSAAYFCASSRTSGGYNEQFFGPGTRLTVL.